These 24 T cell receptor beta chains originate from one sample sequenced in a study of blood T cell repertoires in COVID-19. Profiling relied on immunoSEQ multiplex PCR, and the TCRdb table lists in-frame clones only, not all of them. The sample includes 200,000 to 250,000 clones, 70% to 85% of them seen just once. The sample taken for sequencing was PBMCs or T cells enriched from blood (not recorded which). The receptor source for this set is a woman aged 55-69 years who had recovered from COVID-19.

V is TRBV21-1 and J is TRBJ1-3; the table's D gene call, TRBD1, was not cross checked with the DNA. TRBV21-1 is a pseudogene. The CDR3 extends over 11 amino acids. The CDR3 sequence: CLQGTGNTIYF. CDR3 bases: TGTCTTCAGGGGACAGGAAACACCATATATTTT.

The chain employs TRBV10-3 and TRBJ2-1; 10 bases are shared with TRBD2. The CDR3 extends over 14 amino acids. Looked up from germline, CDR1 is ENHRY and CDR2 is SYGVKD. The trim removed 8 bases at V and 7 bases at J, leaving 8 bases unmatched. This CDR3 reads CAIGLAGDRNEQFF. CDR3 sequence (DNA): TGTGCCATCGGTCTAGCGGGAGATCGTAATGAGCAGTTCTTC.

The V call is TRBV5-5, the J call TRBJ2-5; TRBD1 is a possible D gene (5 bases). CDR1 is SGHKS, CDR2 YYEKEE, per germline (reference sequence). V lost 0 bases to trimming and J lost 5 bases, with 14 bases between them. The CDR3 sequence is 15 residues long. The CDR3 DNA reads as TGTGCCAGCAGCTTGGGACCAGGGCAGTCGGAGACCCAGTACTTC. Its protein product is CASSLGPGQSETQYF.

This clone is a singleton in its sample. The genes are TRBV6-1 and TRBJ2-1, with TRBD2 as a possible D gene (5 bases). Germline V gene sequence: CDR1 MNHNS, CDR2 SASEGT. V was clipped by 1 base and J by 3 bases, with 16 bases between them. The CDR3 loop spans 17 amino acids. CDR3 nucleotide sequence: TGTGCCAGCAGTGAAGGGTTAGGAGCGGTCTACTACAATGAGCAGTTCTTC. Amino acid sequence: CASSEGLGAVYYNEQFF.

This chain connects TRBV7-2 to TRBJ2-7; 8 positions match TRBD1. V lost 3 bases, J lost 3 bases, and 4 bases stayed unmatched. Germline assignment: CDR1 SGHTA and CDR2 FQGNSA. The CDR3 runs 14 residues. For the CDR3, the DNA is TGTGCCAGCAGCTTCACAGGGGGATACTACGAGCAGTACTTC. Translation: CASSFTGGYYEQYF.

The genes are TRBV6-2 or TRBV6-3 and TRBJ2-6; the D is unclear. The V gene lost 5 bases and the J gene lost 0 bases, with 2 bases spanning the gap. Germline loops: CDR1 MNHEY, CDR2 SVGEGT. The CDR3 is made up of 13 amino acids. The CDR3: CASSLSGANVLTF. In DNA, the CDR3 is TGTGCCAGCAGTCTCTCTGGGGCCAACGTCCTGACTTTC.

V usage is TRBV7-2 and J usage is TRBJ2-5; 7 bases map to TRBD2. The germline gives CDR1 SGHTA, CDR2 FQGNSA. CDR3 length: 14 amino acids. Losses at the gene ends were 1 base for V and 7 bases for J; bases not matched to a gene: 6. DNA for the CDR3: TGTGCCAGCAGCTTAGGGCTAGCGGACGGGACCCAGTACTTC. Its protein is CASSLGLADGTQYF.

This rearrangement joins TRBV6-4 to TRBJ1-1, with D perhaps TRBD1 (5 bases). This CDR3 comprises 18 residues. V lost 0 bases to trimming and J lost 3 bases, with 20 bases between them. Per germline, CDR1 MRHNA and CDR2 SNTAGT. CDR3 amino acids: CASSDSSEGLPHDTEAFF. In DNA form, the CDR3 reads TGTGCCAGCAGTGACTCGAGTGAGGGACTCCCGCACGACACTGAAGCTTTCTTT.

This clone was recorded only once. This chain joins TRBV19 and TRBJ2-3, with D hard to call. Trimming stripped 8 bases from V and 6 bases from J, with 15 bases between. Germline-derived CDR1 and CDR2 are LNHDA and SQIVND (reference sequence). The CDR3 covers 13 residues. The CDR3 DNA reads as TGTGCCAGTTCCACGGGTCTGCGGGATACGCAGTATTTT. Translation gives CASSTGLRDTQYF.

This clone showed up just once. The chain employs TRBV6-5 and TRBJ2-7, with TRBD1 matching 10 bases. Germline V lookup: CDR1 MNHEY, CDR2 SVGAGI. Germline trimming cut 8 bases from V and 6 bases from J; bases unmatched to any gene: 7. The CDR3 extends over 13 amino acids. The CDR3 sequence is CASRGQGLGEQYF. The CDR3 DNA sequence: TGTGCCAGCCGGGGACAGGGGTTGGGCGAGCAGTACTTC.

The gene calls are TRBV15 and TRBJ2-2; 7 nucleotides agree with TRBD1. From germline, CDR1 is LNHNV and CDR2 YYDKDF (reference sequence). This CDR3 is 15 amino acids long. J lost 6 bases, V lost 1 base, and 5 bases had no gene match. The CDR3 loop is CATSRVRQGPGELFF. DNA of the CDR3: TGTGCCACCAGCAGAGTAAGACAGGGTCCCGGGGAGCTGTTTTTT. Based on the CDR3 plus reference TRBV15 and TRBJ2-2, the full variable domain is DAMVIQNPRYQVTQFGKPVTLSCSQTLNHNVMYWYQQKSSQAPKLLFHYYDKDFNNEADTPDNFQSRRPNTSFCFLDIRSPGLGDTAMYLCATSRVRQGPGELFFGEGSRLTVL.

The CDR3 bases are TGCGCCAGCAGCTTAAGTCAGGGGATGAACACTGAAGCTTTCTTT. Translated, it gives CASSLSQGMNTEAFF. V is TRBV5-1 and J is TRBJ1-1; D is perhaps TRBD1 (6 bases). This CDR3 has 15 residues. Germline CDR1 is SGHRS and CDR2 is YFSETQ. V was cut by 2 bases and J by 0 bases, with 11 bases left in between.

This sequence joins TRBV12-3 or TRBV12-4 and TRBJ2-1; the D gene is possibly TRBD2 (5 bases). Trimming left V 2 bases short and J 10 bases short, with 6 bases between. The CDR3 sequence is 11 residues long. This chain's CDR3 is CASSLSGEQFF. DNA for the CDR3: TGTGCCAGCAGTTTATCGGGGGAGCAGTTCTTC.

The V call is TRBV29-1, the J call TRBJ2-5, with TRBD1 as a possible D gene (5 bases). This CDR3 has 12 residues. V was clipped by 4 bases and J by 3 bases, with 9 bases between them. CDR1 and CDR2 from the germline V gene are SQVTM and ANQGSEA. This chain's CDR3 is CSVGAGKETQYF. The CDR3, as DNA: TGCAGCGTTGGTGCAGGGAAAGAGACCCAGTACTTC. The whole variable domain, remainder taken from reference TRBV29-1 and TRBJ2-5, is SAVISQKPSRDICQRGTSLTIQCQVDSQVTMMFWYRQQPGQSLTLIATANQGSEATYESGFVIDKFPISRPNLTFSTLTVSNMSPEDSSIYLCSVGAGKETQYFGPGTRLLVL.

This clone was counted a single time. The V and J genes are TRBV2 and TRBJ2-2; TRBD1 matches 7 bases. The CDR3 has 15 residues. CDR1 SNHLY and CDR2 FYNNEI come from the germline V gene. The V and J ends lost 2 bases and 4 bases, in that order; junction bases with no gene match: 4. CDR3 sequence reads: CASSETGQITGELFF. The CDR3 DNA sequence: TGTGCCAGCAGTGAAACGGGACAGATCACCGGGGAGCTGTTTTTT.

In its sample, this clone was seen a few times. This rearrangement joins TRBV6-5 to TRBJ1-5, with D perhaps matching TRBD1 (6 bases). From germline, CDR1 is MNHEY and CDR2 SVGAGI. Trimming took off 10 bases at V and 4 bases at J, with 17 bases between the two ends. The CDR3 totals 14 residues. CDR3 sequence: CATPRTAHNQPQHF. Here the CDR3 DNA reads TGTGCCACCCCTAGGACAGCTCATAATCAGCCCCAGCATTTT.

V usage is TRBV6-2 or TRBV6-3 and J usage is TRBJ1-1, with TRBD1 as a possible D gene (5 bases). Germline V gene data show CDR1 as MNHEY and CDR2 as SVGEGT. The V end lost 6 bases, the J end lost 4 bases, and 15 bases lay between the germline ends. The CDR3 runs to 14 residues. CDR3 in DNA: TGTGCCAGCAGCCTACGGAGGGGAGCCACTGAAGCTTTCTTT. Protein sequence: CASSLRRGATEAFF.

V usage is TRBV19 and J usage is TRBJ2-5; D perhaps matches TRBD2 (5 bases). Looked up from germline, CDR1 is LNHDA and CDR2 is SQIVND (reference sequence). The ends were cut back, 4 bases at V and 1 base at J, with 16 bases in the middle. The CDR3 extends over 16 amino acids. The CDR3 reads CASSTTLAGVQETQYF. DNA of the CDR3: TGTGCCAGTAGTACCACCCTGGCCGGGGTCCAAGAGACCCAGTACTTC.

The V gene is TRBV7-9, the J gene TRBJ1-3; a weak D match, TRBD1 (6 bases). This CDR3 has 17 residues. V lost 4 bases to trimming and J lost 4 bases, with 20 bases between them. Germline V lookup: CDR1 SEHNR, CDR2 FQNEAQ (reference sequence). The CDR3 spells CASSSLWGGAGGNTIYF. CDR3 sequence (DNA): TGTGCCAGCAGCTCTCTCTGGGGGGGGGCTGGAGGAAACACCATATATTTT.

The DNA for the CDR3 is TGTGCCAGCAGCTGGCAGGGTACTGAAGCTTTCTTT. It translates to CASSWQGTEAFF. The rearrangement links TRBV6-2 or TRBV6-3 to TRBJ1-1; weak D call: TRBD1 (5 bases). Germline CDR1 MNHEY, CDR2 SVGEGT. The CDR3 runs 12 residues. V shed 6 bases and J shed 5 bases, with 10 bases lying between them.

The chain couples TRBV7-2 to TRBJ1-1, with a tentative D call TRBD1 (5 bases). The CDR3 extends over 11 amino acids. Germline V gives CDR1 SGHTA, CDR2 FQGNSA. Deletions cut 5 bases from V and 8 bases from J, with 9 bases between. In DNA, the CDR3 is TGTGCCAGCAGCCCCCGGGGGGAAGCTTTCTTT. Translation gives CASSPRGEAFF. The full variable domain, with the rest looked up from reference TRBV7-2 and TRBJ1-1, is GAGVSQSPSNKVTEKGKDVELRCDPISGHTALYWYRQSLGQGLEFLIYFQGNSAPDKSGLPSDRFSAERTGGSVSTLTIQRTQQEDSAVYLCASSPRGEAFFGQGTRLTVV.

The rearrangement uses TRBV7-2 and TRBJ1-2; 7 bases line up with TRBD1. The CDR3 consists of 15 residues. J lost 5 bases, V lost 1 base, and 7 bases had no gene match. Germline CDR1 and CDR2: SGHTA and FQGNSA. CDR3 DNA: TGTGCCAGCAGCTTAGGACAGGGCTTAAATTATGGCTACACCTTC. Encoded protein: CASSLGQGLNYGYTF.

V and J are TRBV27 and TRBJ1-5, with a possible D match to TRBD1 (6 bases). Germline lookup yields CDR1 MNHEY and CDR2 SMNVEV (reference sequence). Trimming removed 5 bases from V and 0 bases from J, with 14 bases in between. CDR3 length equals 16 residues. As DNA, the CDR3 is TGTGCCAGCAGTCTCTCGGGGGGCTATAGCAATCAGCCCCAGCATTTT. It yields the protein CASSLSGGYSNQPQHF.

This chain connects TRBV5-5 to TRBJ2-1; maybe TRBD2 (5 bases). Germline CDR1 reads SGHKS; CDR2 reads YYEKEE (reference sequence). V lost 5 bases, J lost 8 bases, and 23 bases lay in between. CDR3 size: 16 residues. CDR3: CASSLKRTGRFDEQFF. The CDR3 region has the DNA TGTGCCAGCAGTCTAAAGCGGACCGGACGGTTTGATGAGCAGTTCTTC.